The next 9 T cell receptor beta chains were all read from a single sample in a study of blood T cell repertoires in COVID-19. The table came from immunoSEQ multiplex PCR; TCRdb's copy has only in-frame clones and leaves some out. The sample contains about 74,000 clones, approximately 80% of which appear only once. Sequenced sample: peripheral blood. These receptors originate from a human donor in a cohort sampled during active COVID-19.

V is TRBV7-6 and J is TRBJ2-3, with 12 nucleotides matching TRBD2. This CDR3 is 18 amino acids long. V was clipped by 5 bases and J by 11 bases; unmatched bases: 20. Germline V gene lookup returns CDR1 SGHVS and CDR2 FNYEAQ. CDR3 in DNA: TGTGCCAGCAGCCCAGTGCCCCTTCTAGCGGGAGGGCTCCAAAAGCAGTATTTT. This encodes CASSPVPLLAGGLQKQYF.

V gene TRBV5-1 combines with J gene TRBJ2-7; TRBD2 matches 10 bases. This CDR3 has 16 residues. Germline values: CDR1 SGHRS, CDR2 YFSETQ. The J segment lost 4 bases and the V segment lost 1 base, leaving 8 bases of the junction unmatched. The CDR3 DNA reads TGCGCCAGCAGCTTGTTTAGCGGGAGGTCGGATTACGAGCAGTACTTC. Translating gives CASSLFSGRSDYEQYF. Complete variable domain (other parts from reference TRBV5-1 and TRBJ2-7): KAGVTQTPRYLIKTRGQQVTLSCSPISGHRSVSWYQQTPGQGLQFLFEYFSETQRNKGNFPGRFSGRQFSNSRSEMNVSTLELGDSALYLCASSLFSGRSDYEQYFGPGTRLTVT.

The chain has TRBV5-6 and TRBJ1-1, with 12 bases lining up with TRBD1. Germline V gives CDR1 SGHDT, CDR2 YYEEEE. This CDR3 has 15 amino acids. V lost 4 bases, J lost 11 bases, and 12 bases stayed unmatched. The CDR3 nucleotides read TGTGCCAGCAGCCAACCGGGACAGGGGGCGGTCGGGGCTTTCTTT. Residues: CASSQPGQGAVGAFF. Using reference TRBV5-6 and TRBJ1-1 for the parts outside the CDR3, the full variable domain is DAGVTQSPTHLIKTRGQQVTLRCSPKSGHDTVSWYQQALGQGPQFIFQYYEEEERQRGNFPDRFSGHQFPNYSSELNVNALLLGDSALYLCASSQPGQGAVGAFFGQGTRLTVV.

V and J are TRBV27 and TRBJ2-7; D is perhaps TRBD2 (7 bases). Trimming removed 2 bases at V and 0 bases at J, with 17 bases between. Germline CDR1 reads MNHEY; CDR2 reads SMNVEV (reference sequence). The length of the CDR3 is 17 residues. For the CDR3, the DNA is TGTGCCAGCAGTTTAGGACAGCCGGGACTATTCTCCTACGAGCAGTACTTC. Its protein is CASSLGQPGLFSYEQYF.

The chain employs TRBV6-1 and TRBJ1-6, with TRBD1 identical over 9 bases. V was clipped by 2 bases and J by 5 bases; unmatched bases: 1. The CDR3 extends over 15 amino acids. CDR1 and CDR2 from the germline V gene are MNHNS and SASEGT. The CDR3 DNA follows: TGTGCCAGCAGTGAACGGACAGGGGATAATTCACCCCTCCACTTT. Protein product: CASSERTGDNSPLHF.

The chain recombines TRBV4-1 with TRBJ2-7, with 8 bases aligning to TRBD1. Germline V gene data show CDR1 as MGHRA and CDR2 as YSYEKL. The CDR3 covers 13 residues. The ends lost 4 bases at V and 4 bases at J; junction bases unmatched: 3. DNA of the CDR3: TGCGCCAGCAGCCGGACAGGGCGATACGAGCAGTACTTC. Its translation: CASSRTGRYEQYF.

The chain combines TRBV19 with TRBJ2-7; possibly TRBD1 for D (5 bases). The V gene's germline CDR1 is LNHDA and CDR2 SQIVND (reference sequence). Trimming left V 4 bases short and J 4 bases short, with 11 bases between. CDR3 length: 13 amino acids. In nucleotides, the CDR3 is TGTGCCAGTAGTAGGGCCAGGGAATACGAGCAGTACTTC. This gives the protein CASSRAREYEQYF.

The V gene is TRBV6-5, the J gene TRBJ2-3, with a weak D call TRBD2 (6 bases). V was cut by 6 bases and J by 5 bases, with 18 bases left in between. The germline CDR1 and CDR2 sequences are MNHEY and SVGAGI. The CDR3 is 15 residues long. The CDR3 region is CASRRTSSDIDTQYF. The CDR3 DNA is TGTGCCAGCAGACGGACCTCTAGCGATATAGATACGCAGTATTTT.

This chain connects TRBV29-1 to TRBJ2-3, with D maybe TRBD2 (6 bases). V gave up 4 bases and J gave up 0 bases, with 11 bases separating them. The V gene's germline CDR1 is SQVTM and CDR2 ANQGSEA. This CDR3 has 14 amino acids. The CDR3 spells CSVALSGSTDTQYF. The CDR3 DNA reads as TGCAGCGTTGCCTTAAGCGGGAGCACAGATACGCAGTATTTT.